Sequencing of this T cell receptor (beta chain) was carried out in a study of tumor-infiltrating lymphocytes in primary liver carcinoma. In the study overall: Patients of both sexes were 30 to 69 years old.

Study-wide results and limits: Tumor-adjacent and tumor-blood pairs shared less of their repertoires than tumor region pairs shared.

As to this clonotype: As yet, its antigen is unknown. Relative to the germline gene, one junction end is altered; a read error may explain this.

Per the germline V gene, CDR1 is MNHNY and CDR2 is SVGAGI (reference sequence). There are 16 residues in the CDR3. From roughly 0.5 ug total RNA, TCR beta cDNA was generated with a primer in the constant region. Slightly modified ARM-PCR with three nested multiplex PCR rounds yielded TCR beta libraries. Two initial PCR rounds of about 11 cycles each paired TRBV1-TRBV30 forward primers with a C-beta reverse primer. TCRdb passed the multiplex PCR reads through MiXCR, listing each CDR3 protein once. The profile shows some 51,000 distinct CDR3 sequences, over 70% of them singletons. For each extraction, RNA and DNA were obtained together from approximately 20-30 mg of unsorted bulk tissue. Donors were untreated and chronically infected with HBV.

Sequenced input: liver tumor tissue from sampling region 3. Subset described: tumor region T3, left-lateral pole. The gene calls are TRBV6-6 and TRBJ2-5, with 12 nucleotides matching TRBD2. The sequence derives from a man between 35 and 55 years old with primary liver carcinoma and hepatitis B virus infection. DNA of the CDR3: TGTGCCAGCAGTGGCAAGACTAGCGGGAGTTTAGAAACCCAGTGCTTC. It encodes CASSGKTSGSLETQCF.